This T cell receptor beta chain was recovered during a study of T-cell memory formation after mild COVID-19. This CDR3 contains 14 residues. V was clipped by 1 base and J by 4 bases, with 9 bases between them. Per germline, CDR1 KGHDR and CDR2 SFDVKD. TCRdb ran MiXCR on the 5' RACE reads and lists one entry per CDR3 protein. In the table there are just over 300,000 distinct CDR3 sequences, approximately 19% of which are singletons. The TCR sequence derives from a man aged 18 to 29 who had mild COVID-19 (a few samples of this study predate the infection). Cell type and time point are not known. The chain recombines TRBV24-1 with TRBJ2-5; D remains ambiguous. Sequencing input: PBMCs or a T cell subset sorted from them (not recorded which). The CDR3 reads CATSDFPRGETQYF. In DNA, the CDR3 is TGTGCCACCAGTGATTTCCCTCGAGGAGAGACCCAGTACTTC.